Described below is a single TCR beta chain sequence and its context. Its cognate antigen is unknown. This sample is part of a study of cytomegalovirus exposure and HLA in healthy donors. Study-level information: The 90 to 150 validation repertoires, a later analysis reported, used the same platform as the 550 to 700 repertoires from the first cohort. Study-level findings and limits: In vitro checks showed that a few CMV-associated chains really do target CMV antigens.

V lost 3 bases to trimming and J lost 4 bases, with 12 bases between them. Germline V lookup: CDR1 MNHEY, CDR2 SMNVEV (reference sequence). The CDR3 consists of 14 residues. Only in-frame clones appear in the TCRdb table, and some are missing; sequencing was by immunoSEQ multiplex PCR. This repertoire shows around 350,000 clones, 75% to 90% found once; its top ten account for 0.83%. The sequenced material came from PBMCs. The chain carries TRBV27 and TRBJ1-1, with D uncertain. The receptor comes from a woman aged 18-29 years in good health and CMV-seronegative. CDR3 region: CASSLWRASTEAFF. The CDR3, as DNA: TGTGCCAGCAGTTTGTGGAGAGCCTCCACTGAAGCTTTCTTT.